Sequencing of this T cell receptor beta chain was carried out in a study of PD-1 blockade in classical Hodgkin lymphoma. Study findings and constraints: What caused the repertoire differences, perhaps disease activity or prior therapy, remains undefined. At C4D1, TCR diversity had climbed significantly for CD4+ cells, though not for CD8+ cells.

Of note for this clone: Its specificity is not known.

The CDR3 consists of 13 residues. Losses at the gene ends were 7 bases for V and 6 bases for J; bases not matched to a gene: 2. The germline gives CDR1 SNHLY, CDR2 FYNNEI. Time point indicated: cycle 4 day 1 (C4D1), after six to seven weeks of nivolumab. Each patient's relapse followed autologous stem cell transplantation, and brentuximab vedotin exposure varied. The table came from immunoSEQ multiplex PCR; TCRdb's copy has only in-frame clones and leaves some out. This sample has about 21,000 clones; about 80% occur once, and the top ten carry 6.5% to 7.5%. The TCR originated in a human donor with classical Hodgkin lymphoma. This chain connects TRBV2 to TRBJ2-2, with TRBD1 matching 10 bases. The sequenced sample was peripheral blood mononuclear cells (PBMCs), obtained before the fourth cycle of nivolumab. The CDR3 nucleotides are TGTGCCAGCAATGGACAGGGGGCCGGGGAGCTGTTTTTT. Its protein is CASNGQGAGELFF.